This T cell receptor (beta chain) emerged from a study of T cells in narcolepsy. This CDR3 contains 13 residues. Germline V gene data show CDR1 as SGHAT and CDR2 as FQNNGV. V lost 0 bases, J lost 7 bases, and 10 bases lay in between. Sequencing was performed with immunoSEQ multiplex PCR; in TCRdb, only in-frame clones are kept and a portion is missing. This sample yields about 35,000 clones, of which 65% to 85% are seen a single time; about 1% belongs to the top ten. The TCR originated in a human donor in good health. The sequencing input was memory (CD45RA-) CD4+ T cells from blood. The J gene is TRBJ2-7, the V gene TRBV11-2; D gene uncertain. CDR3 loop: CASSLDVHAEQYF. CDR3 coding DNA: TGTGCCAGCAGCTTAGATGTACATGCTGAGCAGTACTTC.